This TCR beta chain emerged from a study of early T cells in non-severe SARS-CoV-2 infection. Study conclusions and caveats: VDJdb-based matching was biased toward anti-spike CD8 responses and missed private and CD4 specificities.

This clonotype was seen many times. Its specificity is not known. Germline CDR1 MNHEY, CDR2 SMNVEV (reference sequence). V was trimmed by 4 bases and J by 3 bases, leaving 12 bases between them. This CDR3 is built from 14 residues. Individually, cDNA molecules had unique molecular identifiers attached to them. Via MiXCR, TCRdb re-called the 5' RACE reads, giving one row per CDR3 protein. This table holds more than 25,000 distinct CDR3 sequences, roughly 5.1% found once. This chain links TRBV27 with TRBJ1-2; no clear D. What was sequenced was whole blood. The clonotype comes from an adult who was a healthcare worker with PCR-confirmed SARS-CoV-2 infection or an uninfected control (not recorded which). As DNA, the CDR3 is TGTGCCAGCAGTTCCCTGGGTAGCGACTATGGCTACACCTTC. Its translation: CASSSLGSDYGYTF.